These 30 T cell receptor beta chains share one sample of origin, sequenced in a study of CD8+ T cells in alopecia areata. Extracted from the samples, RNA was reverse transcribed into cDNA to serve as the sequencing template. Generated by immunoSEQ multiplex PCR, the TCRdb table keeps only in-frame clones and is missing some. The sample includes about 150,000 clones, roughly 48% of them seen just once. Sequenced sample: CD4+ T cells sorted from blood. Receptors were obtained from a human donor with alopecia areata.

This clone has more than one count but fewer than ten. The chain is built from TRBV29-1 and TRBJ2-5; D is undetermined. The CDR3 has 11 residues. Germline V gene data show CDR1 as SQVTM and CDR2 as ANQGSEA. V shed 5 bases and J shed 4 bases, with 8 bases lying between them. Here the CDR3 DNA reads TGCAGCGTTTATGTGGGAGAGACCCAGTACTTC. This sequence encodes CSVYVGETQYF.

The chain links TRBV15 to TRBJ2-7; the D is unclear. V was pared by 0 bases and J by 2 bases, with 14 bases between. The CDR3 is made up of 16 amino acids. The germline V gene encodes CDR1 LNHNV and CDR2 YYDKDF (reference sequence). Written as DNA, the CDR3 is TGTGCCACCAGCAGAGATCCTTCCCCGCCTACCTACGAGCAGTACTTC. Protein product: CATSRDPSPPTYEQYF.

The chain couples TRBV5-1 to TRBJ1-1; 7 nucleotides align to TRBD1. The CDR3 has 14 amino acids. The germline gives CDR1 SGHRS, CDR2 YFSETQ. The trim removed 1 base at V and 1 base at J, leaving 1 base unmatched. CDR3 region: CASSLTGANTEAFF. CDR3 coding DNA: TGCGCCAGCAGCTTGACAGGGGCGAACACTGAAGCTTTCTTT. The whole variable domain, remainder taken from reference TRBV5-1 and TRBJ1-1, is KAGVTQTPRYLIKTRGQQVTLSCSPISGHRSVSWYQQTPGQGLQFLFEYFSETQRNKGNFPGRFSGRQFSNSRSEMNVSTLELGDSALYLCASSLTGANTEAFFGQGTRLTVV.

The count of this clone is one. This chain connects TRBV6-5 to TRBJ1-5; TRBD1 is a possible D gene (6 bases). Between the trimmed V and J ends, which lost 4 bases and 7 bases, there was a span of 17 bases. The CDR3 consists of 15 residues. The germline V gene has CDR1 MNHEY and CDR2 SVGAGI. CDR3 region: CASSSQGGVGQPQHF. As DNA, the CDR3 is TGTGCCAGCAGTTCCCAAGGGGGAGTTGGGCAGCCCCAGCATTTT.

The rearrangement joins TRBV29-1 to TRBJ2-1; 8 bases are a match to TRBD2. V lost 7 bases, J lost 9 bases, and 14 bases stayed unmatched. Germline CDR1 is SQVTM and CDR2 is ANQGSEA. CDR3 length: 14 residues. In DNA, the CDR3 is TGCAGCGCCGCCGGGACTAGAGTCATTCCTGAGCAGTTCTTC. This translates into CSAAGTRVIPEQFF.

The chain carries TRBV29-1 and TRBJ2-7; D is unresolved. The CDR3 length is 11 residues. Germline values: CDR1 SQVTM, CDR2 ANQGSEA. Trimming shortened V by 4 bases and J by 3 bases, and 7 bases separated the two germline ends. CDR3 sequence (DNA): TGCAGCGTTGTACTCAACTACGAGCAGTACTTC. It codes for CSVVLNYEQYF.

This clone was picked up a small number of times. V usage is TRBV19 and J usage is TRBJ2-1, with unresolved D. The CDR3 is made up of 16 amino acids. Germline lookup yields CDR1 LNHDA and CDR2 SQIVND (reference sequence). The V end lost 4 bases, the J end lost 0 bases, and 13 bases lay between the germline ends. CDR3 sequence (DNA): TGTGCCAGTAGTAGGAAGCCTGGCAGCTCCTACAATGAGCAGTTCTTC. Translating it yields CASSRKPGSSYNEQFF.

The genes are TRBV5-1 and TRBJ2-3; tentative D call: TRBD2 (5 bases). V was cut by 4 bases and J by 4 bases, with 10 bases left in between. The CDR3 loop spans 13 amino acids. CDR1 SGHRS and CDR2 YFSETQ come from the germline V gene. The CDR3 loop is CASSPRTSDTQYF. CDR3 sequence (DNA): TGCGCCAGCAGCCCCCGGACTTCAGATACGCAGTATTTT.

The rearrangement links TRBV29-1 to TRBJ1-1; no firm D call. Germline V gives CDR1 SQVTM, CDR2 ANQGSEA. This CDR3 is 11 amino acids long. The germline V and J ends were trimmed by 4 bases and 5 bases, with 8 bases remaining between them. As DNA, the CDR3 is TGCAGCGTTGCCCCCGGGACTGAAGCTTTCTTT. Translation gives CSVAPGTEAFF.

The chain employs TRBV27 and TRBJ2-7, with 8 bases fitting TRBD1. Germline trimming cut 8 bases from V and 0 bases from J; bases unmatched to any gene: 6. CDR1 and CDR2 from the germline V gene are MNHEY and SMNVEV (reference sequence). The CDR3 length is 14 residues. The CDR3 loop is CASRRQGISYEQYF. The CDR3 nucleotides read TGTGCCAGCCGCAGACAGGGGATCTCCTACGAGCAGTACTTC.

This chain uses TRBV28 with TRBJ2-1, with D maybe TRBD1 (6 bases). Trimming took off 1 base at V and 9 bases at J, with 19 bases between the two ends. The CDR3 runs to 16 residues. Per the germline V gene, CDR1 is MDHEN and CDR2 is SYDVKM. CDR3 protein: CASSLFSRTERGEQFF. DNA for the CDR3: TGTGCCAGCAGTTTATTTAGTAGGACAGAACGCGGTGAGCAGTTCTTC. Full variable domain (outside the CDR3, taken from reference TRBV28 and TRBJ2-1): DVKVTQSSRYLVKRTGEKVFLECVQDMDHENMFWYRQDPGLGLRLIYFSYDVKMKEKGDIPEGYSVSREKKERFSLILESASTNQTSMYLCASSLFSRTERGEQFFGPGTRLTVL.

This clone was counted a few times. The rearrangement links TRBV25-1 to TRBJ2-7; D remains unclear. The germline V and J ends were trimmed by 2 bases and 4 bases, with 9 bases remaining between them. Germline lookup yields CDR1 MGHDK and CDR2 SYGVNS. There are 13 residues in the CDR3. The chain's CDR3 is CASSEVSKYEQYF. The DNA for the CDR3 is TGTGCCAGCAGTGAAGTCTCGAAGTACGAGCAGTACTTC.

V gene TRBV29-1 combines with J gene TRBJ1-1, with 8 nucleotides matching TRBD1. Trimming at V came to 7 bases and at J to 4 bases, leaving 8 bases not matched to a gene. CDR1 and CDR2 from the germline V gene are SQVTM and ANQGSEA. The CDR3 has 13 residues. The CDR3 protein is CSAGEQGGTEAFF. The CDR3, as DNA: TGCAGCGCTGGGGAACAGGGGGGCACTGAAGCTTTCTTT.

V gene TRBV29-1 combines with J gene TRBJ1-3; D not resolved. With 6 bases removed from V and 2 bases from J, the gap between germline ends came to 17 bases. The CDR3 is made up of 15 amino acids. Germline CDR1 SQVTM, CDR2 ANQGSEA. The CDR3 region has the DNA TGCAGCGTGCGCGGGGAGAGAATTACTGGAAACACCATATATTTT. This sequence encodes CSVRGERITGNTIYF.

V gene TRBV27 combines with J gene TRBJ2-7, with TRBD2 as a possible D gene (5 bases). The CDR3 is made up of 15 amino acids. Trimming took 0 bases from V and 2 from J, leaving 11 bases between them. Germline CDR1 is MNHEY and CDR2 is SMNVEV (reference sequence). CDR3: CASSLSTGTPYEQYF. The CDR3 DNA sequence: TGTGCCAGCAGTTTATCGACGGGAACCCCCTACGAGCAGTACTTC.

This chain links TRBV7-2 with TRBJ1-2; 9 bases are a match to TRBD1. Trimming at V came to 5 bases and at J to 1 base, leaving 5 bases not matched to a gene. This CDR3 region has 15 residues. Germline V lookup: CDR1 SGHTA, CDR2 FQGNSA. CDR3 coding DNA: TGTGCCAGCAGCGCCAGGACAGGGGTTAACTATGGCTACACCTTC. This codes for CASSARTGVNYGYTF.

This clone was counted a few times. The V and J genes are TRBV25-1 and TRBJ2-5; 10 bases map to TRBD2. Unmatched junction bases numbered 9, after V lost 7 bases and J lost 4 bases. CDR1 and CDR2 from the germline V gene are MGHDK and SYGVNS. This CDR3 has 15 amino acids. Here the CDR3 reads CASTTGAGGPETQYF. CDR3 DNA: TGTGCCAGCACAACCGGAGCGGGAGGGCCAGAGACCCAGTACTTC.

This rearrangement joins TRBV27 to TRBJ2-4; 8 nucleotides agree with TRBD1. The CDR3 spans 15 residues. V was clipped by 4 bases and J by 1 base; unmatched bases: 3. In germline, CDR1 is MNHEY, CDR2 SMNVEV (reference sequence). CDR3 sequence: CASSSTGVAKNIQYF. In DNA form, the CDR3 reads TGTGCCAGCAGTTCGACAGGGGTGGCCAAAAACATTCAGTACTTC.

There are a few counts of this clone. The chain joins TRBV2 to TRBJ2-3, with 8 bases lining up with TRBD2. Per the germline V gene, CDR1 is SNHLY and CDR2 is FYNNEI. The CDR3 covers 20 residues. V gave up 4 bases and J gave up 1 base; unmatched junction bases: 19. Here the CDR3 reads CASSVGAASGRVRGTDTQYF. DNA of the CDR3: TGTGCCAGCAGTGTTGGGGCCGCAAGCGGGAGAGTTCGCGGCACAGATACGCAGTATTTT.

This clone turned up a few times. The chain couples TRBV9 to TRBJ2-1; possibly TRBD2 for D (6 bases). CDR3 size: 13 residues. CDR1 SGDLS and CDR2 YYNGEE come from the germline V gene. V shed 4 bases and J shed 9 bases, with 14 bases lying between them. The CDR3 DNA sequence: TGTGCCAGCAGCTCCAACCGCGGGGCTGAGCAGTTCTTC. Translating gives CASSSNRGAEQFF.

The chain uses TRBV28 and TRBJ2-1; 12 bases map to TRBD2. The germline gives CDR1 MDHEN, CDR2 SYDVKM. V lost 6 bases and J lost 6; bases outside the gene matches: 6. The CDR3 is made up of 15 amino acids. CDR3 nucleotide sequence: TGTGCCAGCAGGCGGCTAGCGGGAGGGCTCAATGAGCAGTTCTTC. Translating gives CASRRLAGGLNEQFF.

Notes on this clone: The sample holds other DNA sequences that translate to the same CDR3. The chain recombines TRBV5-1 with TRBJ2-3; D call uncertain. The CDR3 sequence is 12 residues long. V dropped 0 bases and J dropped 4 bases, with 3 bases sitting between them. Germline V gene data show CDR1 as SGHRS and CDR2 as YFSETQ. CDR3 sequence reads: CASSLGADTQYF. The CDR3 DNA is TGCGCCAGCAGCTTGGGGGCAGATACGCAGTATTTT.

The V and J genes are TRBV2 and TRBJ2-1; D gene unclear. This CDR3 comprises 14 residues. Germline values: CDR1 SNHLY, CDR2 FYNNEI. The V end was cut by 0 bases, the J end by 9 bases, with 12 bases between. The CDR3 DNA is TGTGCCAGCAGTGAAGCTACAGTGTTGGGTGAGCAGTTCTTC. Its translation is CASSEATVLGEQFF.

This clone was counted only a few times. The CDR3 DNA reads TGCAGCGTTGAAGGTGGGCTCTATGGCTACACCTTC. Translation gives CSVEGGLYGYTF. V and J are TRBV29-1 and TRBJ1-2; D gene uncertain. Germline CDR1 SQVTM, CDR2 ANQGSEA. V gave up 1 base and J gave up 4 bases, with 7 bases separating them. This CDR3 is built from 12 residues.

The sample holds a few counts of this clone. This chain joins TRBV6-1 and TRBJ2-7; D might be TRBD1 (6 bases). The V gene's germline CDR1 is MNHNS and CDR2 SASEGT. The CDR3 length is 14 residues. The V gene lost 3 bases and the J gene lost 9 bases, with 18 bases spanning the gap. The CDR3 sequence: CASSEGHNPRGQYF. The CDR3 nucleotides are TGTGCCAGCAGTGAGGGACACAACCCAAGGGGGCAGTACTTC.

The chain carries TRBV20-1 and TRBJ2-7; D is unclear. From germline, CDR1 is DFQATT and CDR2 SNEGSKA (reference sequence). Trimming stripped 6 bases from V and 4 bases from J, with 10 bases between. The CDR3 runs 11 residues. Written as DNA, the CDR3 is TGCAGTGCCTTGAATCCTTACGAGCAGTACTTC. Its protein product is CSALNPYEQYF.

The chain employs TRBV5-1 and TRBJ2-5; 8 bases align to TRBD2. The CDR3 spans 16 residues. After removal of 0 bases from V and 1 base from J, the junction contained 5 bases not matched to a gene. Germline-derived CDR1 and CDR2 are SGHRS and YFSETQ. The CDR3 loop reads CASSLVPAGVQETQYF. Here the CDR3 DNA reads TGCGCCAGCAGCTTGGTTCCAGCGGGAGTCCAAGAGACCCAGTACTTC.

This clone has a single count. The V gene is TRBV2, the J gene TRBJ2-7; either TRBD1 or TRBD2 may supply D (5 bases each). Per the germline V gene, CDR1 is SNHLY and CDR2 is FYNNEI. Trimming removed 5 bases from V and 3 bases from J, with 8 bases in between. The CDR3 sequence is 12 residues long. The CDR3 sequence: CASSWDGYEQYF. In nucleotides, the CDR3 is TGTGCCAGCAGTTGGGACGGCTACGAGCAGTACTTC. The full variable domain, in which reference TRBV2 and TRBJ2-7 provide the parts outside the CDR3, is EPEVTQTPSHQVTQMGQEVILRCVPISNHLYFYWYRQILGQKVEFLVSFYNNEISEKSEIFDDQFSVERPDGSNFTLKIRSTKLEDSAMYFCASSWDGYEQYFGPGTRLTVT.

This clone was counted only a few times. The V call is TRBV7-8, the J call TRBJ1-2; 8 nucleotides match TRBD1. The CDR3 runs to 13 residues. V lost 5 bases to trimming and J lost 8 bases; unmatched junction nucleotides: 7. Germline assignment: CDR1 SGHVS and CDR2 FQNEAQ. Here the CDR3 DNA reads TGTGCCAGCAGCAAGGCAGGGGGCGAGGGCTACACCTTC. Residues: CASSKAGGEGYTF.

This clone appeared a few times. In DNA, the CDR3 is TGTGCCAGCGGGGGCTCCGGAATGAACACTGAAGCTTTCTTT. Its protein is CASGGSGMNTEAFF. The V and J genes are TRBV28 and TRBJ1-1; tentative D call: TRBD1 (6 bases). Germline V lookup: CDR1 MDHEN, CDR2 SYDVKM. The CDR3 has 14 residues. V lost 8 bases and J lost 0, with 13 bases in between.